The clone carrying this T cell receptor (beta chain) was observed many times. The antigen is unknown. These data originate in a study of T cell repertoires in cytomegalovirus infection. About the research overall: Recently identified HLA-C-restricted CMV epitopes and well-studied HLA-B-restricted CMV epitopes were used by the study.

Trimming pared 5 bases from V and 2 bases from J, leaving 6 bases between. Germline-derived CDR1 and CDR2 are SGHTA and FQGNSA. CDR3 length equals 12 residues. Regarding the study as a whole: CMV-specific TCR beta clonotypes restricted by HLA-C were the ones dominating the ex vivo response.

TCRdb itself ran the reads through MiXCR, one entry per CDR3 protein. This table holds hundreds of thousands of distinct CDR3 sequences, 33% found once. This receptor was taken from a human donor in good health (CMV status not recorded). Some clones in this sample may be carry-over from other donors' samples. The chain carries TRBV7-2 and TRBJ2-5; D unclear. Material: cultured PBMCs, obtained from culture after CMV antigen stimulation. The CDR3 is CASSPQQETQYF. CDR3 coding DNA: TGTGCCAGCAGCCCTCAGCAAGAGACCCAGTACTTC.